This TCR beta chain was documented in a study of T cells after yellow fever vaccination (dated by TCRdb to the late 2010s). For context, the study as a whole: Libraries from fractions with low cell numbers were prepared with the SMART-Seq v4 Ultra Low Input RNA kit. Blood was drawn at multiple timepoints before and after primary and secondary immunization, with bulk PBMC replicates and cell subsets isolated. To follow T-cell clones before and after both primary and booster YFV17D yellow fever vaccination, bulk TCR alpha and beta repertoires underwent longitudinal sequencing. Two healthy male donors, one aged 18 to 30 and one aged 30 to 40 years, made up the cohort.

TCR cDNA was synthesized by 5'RACE template switching, through which a universal primer site and unique molecular identifiers were introduced. cDNA synthesis was primed from both the TCR alpha and TCR beta constant segments. Library amplification involved two PCR steps, and the second step added sample barcodes and sequencing adapters. Libraries were sequenced on Illumina HiSeq 2500 (2x100 bp) or NovaSeq (2x150 bp). In the original analysis: MIGEC handled demultiplexing of reads and collapsing into UMI consensus sequences, while MiXCR performed V(D)J alignment. Vaccine-responding clonotypes were identified with edgeR using replicate PBMC samples, with FDR below 0.01 and a log2 fold change above 5 up to day 15 being required. Bulk clonotypes were assigned CD4 or CD8 identity according to which sequenced CD4 or CD8 repertoire held them at higher abundance. The public reads were reprocessed in TCRdb via fastp at Q25 and MiXCR, keeping in-frame beta chains. When rows share a CDR3 protein, they turn into one entry using the most common DNA and genes. TCRdb's processing, not the authors' own work, is the source of the V and J calls. The sample table lists roughly 150,000 distinct CDR3 sequences, 6% to 7.5% of them with a count of one. Approximately 2.5% of the sample rests with the top ten.

Measured from the cysteine to the phenylalanine, the CDR3 is 15 residues long. Of the read, only the CDR3 DNA is kept; its 45 bases are in frame from base 1. V loses 3 bases, J loses 3 bases, and the germline ends lie 15 bases apart. Sequences DFQATT (CDR1) and SNEGSKA (CDR2) are obtained from the germline V gene (reference sequence). This clonotype was seen repeatedly, ten times or more. This receptor's antigen is unknown. Base qualities are not at hand, and no much larger clone is one base apart. Paper-wide results and their limitations: Because the study included only a couple of donors, the extent to which the findings can be generalized is limited. A small share of clonotypes was detected in both CD4 and CD8 compartments, with the overlap likely arising from convergent recombination. Computational filtering was required because FACS-sorted repertoires could contain abundant contaminating clonotypes from the bulk population. Most clones expanded after primary vaccination (approximately 96% of CD4 and 88% of CD8) were re-detected after the booster, suggesting that broad memory maintenance occurred. Compared with the primary T-cell response, the secondary T-cell response was faster but weaker, reaching its peak on day 5 rather than on day 15.

In the paper's terms, the treatment or condition label means: live attenuated yellow fever vaccine strain. PBMCs were isolated from peripheral blood using a standard Ficoll-Paque protocol. Dynabeads CD4 and CD8 positive selection kits were used to isolate the CD4 and CD8 T-cell fractions. TriZol was used to extract RNA from bulk PBMCs, from CD4 and CD8 fractions, and from dextramer-positive and dextramer-negative fractions. The sample here was CD4+ T cells sorted from PBMCs, taken about 5 days after the first yellow fever vaccination. This clonotype was sampled from a man aged 18 to 30 who received the YFV17D yellow fever vaccine. The V and J genes are TRBV20-1 and TRBJ2-1; TRBD2 is a weak D gene call, 6 bases matching. The DNA sequence follows: TGCAGTGCTAGCCCGCGGGACGGGGTCTACAATGAGCAGTTCTTC. Translated, this is CSASPRDGVYNEQFF.